The clone carrying this T cell receptor beta chain was counted between two and nine times. What it binds is unknown. The CDR3 runs 15 residues. V lost 0 bases and J lost 4, with 12 bases in between. Germline CDR1 and CDR2: MNHEY and SVGAGI. This sample was included in a study of T cell repertoires in cytomegalovirus infection. On the study more broadly: The study used recently identified HLA-C-restricted and well-studied HLA-B-restricted CMV epitopes. Through public TCR beta signatures, both CMV infection and matching HLA type were indicated. Study outcomes and limitations: In two of eight donors, the top clonotype was HLA-C-restricted CMV-specific. Cumulative frequency (of public TCR beta family members) identified carriers of CMV plus the relevant HLA.

TCRdb re-called the reads through MiXCR, storing one row per CDR3 protein. The sample comprises roughly 920,000 distinct CDR3 sequences, roughly 30% of which are singletons, and about an eighth rests with the top ten. The origin of this receptor is a human donor in good health (CMV status not recorded). Some clones in this sample may be carry-over from other donors' samples. The sequences come from cultured CD8+ T cells from PBMCs, collected from culture after CMV antigen stimulation. The chain combines TRBV6-5 with TRBJ1-1, with D perhaps TRBD1 (5 bases). CDR3 bases: TGTGCCAGCAGTTACTCGGTTTCGGGGGGCACTGAAGCTTTCTTT. Translating it yields CASSYSVSGGTEAFF.